The sequence of this TCR beta chain was determined in a study of CD8+ T cells in alopecia areata. In regard to this clone: Its target is not known.

Treatment reported: oral pan-JAK inhibitor, 5-10 mg twice daily. Both peripheral blood and punch biopsies of lesional scalp skin were obtained from patients who had alopecia areata. Study findings and constraints: While patients received tofacitinib, many expanded lesional clones remained present in scalp and blood. Scalp clonality and expanded CD8+ clones among the top 100 fell significantly with tofacitinib.

Following RNA extraction, reverse transcription yielded cDNA that acted as the sequencing template. Clones were read by immunoSEQ multiplex PCR, and TCRdb kept only the in-frame ones, dropping some. The sample lists 200,000 to 250,000 clones, 35% to 40% occurring once. The input for sequencing was CD4+ T cells sorted from blood, taken between weeks 30 and 35, from a patient treated with tofacitinib. The receptor comes from a human donor with alopecia areata.

The CDR3 nucleotides are TGTGCCAGCAGTTACAGCGGGGTAGGTCAGCCCCAGCATTTT. Its translation: CASSYSGVGQPQHF. This sequence joins TRBV6-5 and TRBJ1-5; D is unresolved. With 2 bases removed from V and 6 bases from J, the gap between germline ends came to 11 bases. CDR1 and CDR2 (germline): MNHEY, SVGAGI. The CDR3 loop spans 14 amino acids.